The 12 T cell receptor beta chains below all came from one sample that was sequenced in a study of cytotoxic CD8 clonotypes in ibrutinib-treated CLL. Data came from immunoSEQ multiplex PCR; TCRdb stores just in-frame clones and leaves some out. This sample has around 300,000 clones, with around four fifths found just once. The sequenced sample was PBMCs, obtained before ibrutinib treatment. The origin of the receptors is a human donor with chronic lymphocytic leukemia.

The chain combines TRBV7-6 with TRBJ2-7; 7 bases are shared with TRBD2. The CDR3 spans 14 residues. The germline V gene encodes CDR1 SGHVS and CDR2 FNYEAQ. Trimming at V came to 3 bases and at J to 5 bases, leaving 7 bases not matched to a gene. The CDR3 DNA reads TGTGCCAGCAGCTTGACGGGCGGGAGAAACGAGCAGTACTTC. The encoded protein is CASSLTGGRNEQYF.

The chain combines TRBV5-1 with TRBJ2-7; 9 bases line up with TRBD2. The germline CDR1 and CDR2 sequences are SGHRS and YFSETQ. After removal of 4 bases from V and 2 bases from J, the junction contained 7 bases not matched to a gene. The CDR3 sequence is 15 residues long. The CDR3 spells CASSPASGITYEQYF. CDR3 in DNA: TGCGCCAGCAGCCCAGCTAGCGGGATTACCTACGAGCAGTACTTC. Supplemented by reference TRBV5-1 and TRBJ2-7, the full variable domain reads KAGVTQTPRYLIKTRGQQVTLSCSPISGHRSVSWYQQTPGQGLQFLFEYFSETQRNKGNFPGRFSGRQFSNSRSEMNVSTLELGDSALYLCASSPASGITYEQYFGPGTRLTVT.

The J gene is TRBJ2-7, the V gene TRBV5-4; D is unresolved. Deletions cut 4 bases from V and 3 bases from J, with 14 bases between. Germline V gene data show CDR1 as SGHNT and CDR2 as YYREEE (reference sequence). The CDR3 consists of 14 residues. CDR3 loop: CASSPDALGYEQYF. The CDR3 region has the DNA TGTGCCAGCAGCCCGGATGCCCTTGGCTACGAGCAGTACTTC.

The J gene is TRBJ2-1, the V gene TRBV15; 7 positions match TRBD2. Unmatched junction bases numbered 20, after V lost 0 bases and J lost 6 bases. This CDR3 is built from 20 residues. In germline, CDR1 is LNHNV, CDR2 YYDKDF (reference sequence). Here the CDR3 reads CATSRDRTSDGGFPINEQFF. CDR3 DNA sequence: TGTGCCACCAGCAGAGATCGCACTAGCGATGGAGGGTTTCCCATCAATGAGCAGTTCTTC.

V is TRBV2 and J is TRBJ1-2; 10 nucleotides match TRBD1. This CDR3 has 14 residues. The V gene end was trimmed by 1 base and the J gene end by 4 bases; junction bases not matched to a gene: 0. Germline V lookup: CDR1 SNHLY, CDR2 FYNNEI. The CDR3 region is CASSEGDRGYGYTF. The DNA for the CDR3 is TGTGCCAGCAGTGAAGGGGACAGGGGCTATGGCTACACCTTC.

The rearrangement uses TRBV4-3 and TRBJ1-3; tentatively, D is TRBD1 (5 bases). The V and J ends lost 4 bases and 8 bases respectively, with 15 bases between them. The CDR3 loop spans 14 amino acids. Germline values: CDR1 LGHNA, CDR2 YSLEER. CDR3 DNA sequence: TGCGCCAGCAGCCCCACTAGCCCGGGACACACCATATATTTT. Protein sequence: CASSPTSPGHTIYF.

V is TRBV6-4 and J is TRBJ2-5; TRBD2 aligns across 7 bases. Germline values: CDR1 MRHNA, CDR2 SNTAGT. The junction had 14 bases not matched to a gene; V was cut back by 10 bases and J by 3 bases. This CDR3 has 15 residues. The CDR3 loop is CATAPHGRFEETQYF. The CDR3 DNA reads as TGTGCCACCGCCCCCCACGGGAGGTTCGAAGAGACCCAGTACTTC.

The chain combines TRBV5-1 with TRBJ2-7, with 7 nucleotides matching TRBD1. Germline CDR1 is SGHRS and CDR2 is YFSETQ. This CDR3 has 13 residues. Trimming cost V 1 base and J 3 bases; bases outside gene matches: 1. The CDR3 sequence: CASSLTGVYEQYF. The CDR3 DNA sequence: TGCGCCAGCAGCTTGACAGGGGTCTACGAGCAGTACTTC.

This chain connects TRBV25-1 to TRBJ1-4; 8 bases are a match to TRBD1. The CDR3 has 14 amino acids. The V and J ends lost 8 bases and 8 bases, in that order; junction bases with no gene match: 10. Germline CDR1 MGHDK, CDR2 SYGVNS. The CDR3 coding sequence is TGTGCCAGCCGAGGACAGGGTTGGGGGGAAAAACTGTTTTTT. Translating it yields CASRGQGWGEKLFF.

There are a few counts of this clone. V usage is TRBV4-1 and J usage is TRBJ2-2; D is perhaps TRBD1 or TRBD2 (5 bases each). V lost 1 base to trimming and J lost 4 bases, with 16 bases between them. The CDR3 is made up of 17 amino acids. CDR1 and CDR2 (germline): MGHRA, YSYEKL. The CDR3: CASSQGQRRLATGELFF. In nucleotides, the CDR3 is TGCGCCAGCAGCCAAGGACAGCGGAGGCTAGCCACCGGGGAGCTGTTTTTT.

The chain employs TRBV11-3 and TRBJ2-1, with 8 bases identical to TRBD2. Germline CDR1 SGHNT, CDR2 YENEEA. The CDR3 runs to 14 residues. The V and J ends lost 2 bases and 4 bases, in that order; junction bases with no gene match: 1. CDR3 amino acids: CASSLTSGYNEQFF. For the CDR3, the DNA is TGTGCCAGCAGCTTAACTAGCGGTTACAATGAGCAGTTCTTC.

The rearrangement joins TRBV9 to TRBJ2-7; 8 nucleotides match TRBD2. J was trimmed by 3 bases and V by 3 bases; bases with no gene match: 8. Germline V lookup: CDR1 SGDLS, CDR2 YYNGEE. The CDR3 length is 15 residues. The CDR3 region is CASSARLAPDYEQYF. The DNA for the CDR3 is TGTGCCAGCAGCGCCCGACTAGCGCCCGACTACGAGCAGTACTTC. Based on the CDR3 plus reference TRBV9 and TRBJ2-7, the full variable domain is DSGVTQTPKHLITATGQRVTLRCSPRSGDLSVYWYQQSLDQGLQFLIQYYNGEERAKGNILERFSAQQFPDLHSELNLSSLELGDSALYFCASSARLAPDYEQYFGPGTRLTVT.